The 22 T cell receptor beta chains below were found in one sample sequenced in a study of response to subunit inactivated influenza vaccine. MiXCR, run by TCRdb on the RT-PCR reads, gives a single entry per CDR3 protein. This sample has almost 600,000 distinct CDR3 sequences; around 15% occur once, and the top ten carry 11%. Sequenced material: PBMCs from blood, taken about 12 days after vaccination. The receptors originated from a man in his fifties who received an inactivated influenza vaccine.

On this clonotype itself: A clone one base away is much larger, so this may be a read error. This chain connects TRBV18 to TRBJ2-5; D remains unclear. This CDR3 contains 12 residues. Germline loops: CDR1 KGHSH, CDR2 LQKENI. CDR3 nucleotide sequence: TGTGCCAGCTCACCTAACCAAGAGACCCGGTACTTC. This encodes CASSPNQETRYF.

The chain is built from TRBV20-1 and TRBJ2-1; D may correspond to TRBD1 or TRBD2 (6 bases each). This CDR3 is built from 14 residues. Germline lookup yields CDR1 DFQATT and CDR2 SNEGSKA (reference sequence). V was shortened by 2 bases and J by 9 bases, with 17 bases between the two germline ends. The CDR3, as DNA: TGCAGTGCTAGAAAAGGACTATCCAGGGGTGAGCAGTTCTTC. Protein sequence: CSARKGLSRGEQFF.

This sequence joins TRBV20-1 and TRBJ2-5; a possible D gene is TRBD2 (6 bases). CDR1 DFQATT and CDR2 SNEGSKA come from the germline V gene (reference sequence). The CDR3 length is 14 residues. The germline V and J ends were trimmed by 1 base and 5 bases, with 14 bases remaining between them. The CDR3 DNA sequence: TGCAGTGCTAGAGGACTAGAGAATGGGGAGACCCAGTACTTC. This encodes CSARGLENGETQYF.

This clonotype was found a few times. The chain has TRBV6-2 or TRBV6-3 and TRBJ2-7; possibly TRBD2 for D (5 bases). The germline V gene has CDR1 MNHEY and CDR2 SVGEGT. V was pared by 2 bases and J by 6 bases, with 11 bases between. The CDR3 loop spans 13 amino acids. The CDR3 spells CASSYRRDGEQYF. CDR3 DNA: TGTGCCAGCAGTTACCGACGGGATGGCGAGCAGTACTTC.

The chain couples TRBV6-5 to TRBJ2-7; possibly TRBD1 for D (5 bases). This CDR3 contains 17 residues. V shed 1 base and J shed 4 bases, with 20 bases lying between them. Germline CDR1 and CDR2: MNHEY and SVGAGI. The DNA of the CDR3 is TGTGCCAGCAGTTACTTGTCAAGGACCGCAGGGCCATACGAGCAGTACTTC. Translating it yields CASSYLSRTAGPYEQYF.

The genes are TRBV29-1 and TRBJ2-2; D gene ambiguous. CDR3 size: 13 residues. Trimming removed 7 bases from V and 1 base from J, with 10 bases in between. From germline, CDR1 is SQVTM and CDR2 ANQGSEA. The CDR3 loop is CSARRRNTGELFF. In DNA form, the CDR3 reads TGCAGCGCGCGTCGCAGGAACACCGGGGAGCTGTTTTTT.

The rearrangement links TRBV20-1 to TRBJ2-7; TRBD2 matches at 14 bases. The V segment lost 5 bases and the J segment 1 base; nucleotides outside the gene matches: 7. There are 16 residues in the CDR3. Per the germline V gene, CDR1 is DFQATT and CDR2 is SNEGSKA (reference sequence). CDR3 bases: TGCAGTGCTCCCTCCGGGACTAGCGGGAGTTCCTACGAGCAGTACTTC. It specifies CSAPSGTSGSSYEQYF.

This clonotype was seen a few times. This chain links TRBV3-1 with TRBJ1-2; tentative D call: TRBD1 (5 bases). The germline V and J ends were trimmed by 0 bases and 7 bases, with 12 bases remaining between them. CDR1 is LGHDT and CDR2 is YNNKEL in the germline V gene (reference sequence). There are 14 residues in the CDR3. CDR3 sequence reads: CASSQEGRVLGYTF. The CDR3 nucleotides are TGTGCCAGCAGCCAAGAAGGCAGGGTACTTGGCTACACCTTC.

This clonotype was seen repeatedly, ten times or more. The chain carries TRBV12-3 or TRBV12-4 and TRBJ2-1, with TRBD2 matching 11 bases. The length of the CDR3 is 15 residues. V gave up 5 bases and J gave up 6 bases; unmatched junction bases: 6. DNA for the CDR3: TGTGCCAGCAGTCTCGGACTAGCGGGTAGCAATGAGCAGTTCTTC. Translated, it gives CASSLGLAGSNEQFF.

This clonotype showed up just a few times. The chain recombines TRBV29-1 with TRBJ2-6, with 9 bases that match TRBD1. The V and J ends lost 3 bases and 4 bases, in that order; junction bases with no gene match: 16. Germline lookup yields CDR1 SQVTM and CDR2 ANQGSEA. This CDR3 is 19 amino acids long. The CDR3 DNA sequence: TGCAGCGTTGACCCTCCTGGTATACAGGGGGCGGCCGGGGCCAACGTCCTGACTTTC. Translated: CSVDPPGIQGAAGANVLTF.

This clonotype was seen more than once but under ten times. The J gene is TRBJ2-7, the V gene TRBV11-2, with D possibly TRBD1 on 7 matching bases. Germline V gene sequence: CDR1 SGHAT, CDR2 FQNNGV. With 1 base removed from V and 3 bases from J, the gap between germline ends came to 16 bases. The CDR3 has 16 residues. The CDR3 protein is CASSLGFGQGGYEQYF. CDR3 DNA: TGTGCCAGCAGCTTAGGATTTGGGCAGGGGGGCTACGAGCAGTACTTC.

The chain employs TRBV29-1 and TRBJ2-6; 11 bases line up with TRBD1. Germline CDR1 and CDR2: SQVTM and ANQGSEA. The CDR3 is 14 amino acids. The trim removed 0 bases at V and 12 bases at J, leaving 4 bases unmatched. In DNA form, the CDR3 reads TGCAGCGTTGAAGATTCCGGGACAGGGGGCGTCCTGACTTTC. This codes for CSVEDSGTGGVLTF. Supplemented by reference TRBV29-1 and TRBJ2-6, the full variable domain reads SAVISQKPSRDICQRGTSLTIQCQVDSQVTMMFWYRQQPGQSLTLIATANQGSEATYESGFVIDKFPISRPNLTFSTLTVSNMSPEDSSIYLCSVEDSGTGGVLTFGAGSRLTVL.

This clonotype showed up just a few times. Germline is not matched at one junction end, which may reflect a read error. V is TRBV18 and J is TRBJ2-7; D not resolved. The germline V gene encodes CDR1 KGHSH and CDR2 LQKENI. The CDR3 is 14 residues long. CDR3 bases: TGTGCCAGCTCACCTAACCCAGGCTCCAACGAGCAGTACTTC. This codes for CASSPNPGSNEQYF.

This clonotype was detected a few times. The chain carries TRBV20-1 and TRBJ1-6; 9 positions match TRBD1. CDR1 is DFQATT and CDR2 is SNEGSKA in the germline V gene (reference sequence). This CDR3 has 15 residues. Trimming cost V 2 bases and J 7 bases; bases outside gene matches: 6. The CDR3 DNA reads TGCAGTGCTAGACCGGGACAGGGTATGAATTCACCCCTCCACTTT. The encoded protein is CSARPGQGMNSPLHF.

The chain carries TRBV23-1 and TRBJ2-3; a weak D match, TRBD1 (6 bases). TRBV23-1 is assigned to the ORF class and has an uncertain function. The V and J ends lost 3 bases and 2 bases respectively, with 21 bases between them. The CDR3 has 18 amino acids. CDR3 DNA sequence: TGCGCCAGCAGTCAGTCCAGAAAAGGGGGATTTCCCACAGATACGCAGTATTTT. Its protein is CASSQSRKGGFPTDTQYF.

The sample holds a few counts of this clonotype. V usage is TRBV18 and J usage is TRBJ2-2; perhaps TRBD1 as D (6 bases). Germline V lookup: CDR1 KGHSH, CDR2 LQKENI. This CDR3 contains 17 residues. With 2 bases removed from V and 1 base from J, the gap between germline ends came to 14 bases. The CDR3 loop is CASSPGLLGQNTGELFF. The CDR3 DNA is TGTGCCAGCTCACCAGGATTGTTGGGACAGAACACCGGGGAGCTGTTTTTT.

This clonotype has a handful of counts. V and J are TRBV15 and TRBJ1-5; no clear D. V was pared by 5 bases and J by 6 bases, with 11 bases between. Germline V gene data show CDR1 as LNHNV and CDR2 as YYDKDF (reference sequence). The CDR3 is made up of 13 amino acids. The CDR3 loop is CATSGLPGQPQHF. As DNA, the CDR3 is TGTGCCACCAGCGGACTCCCGGGTCAGCCCCAGCATTTT.

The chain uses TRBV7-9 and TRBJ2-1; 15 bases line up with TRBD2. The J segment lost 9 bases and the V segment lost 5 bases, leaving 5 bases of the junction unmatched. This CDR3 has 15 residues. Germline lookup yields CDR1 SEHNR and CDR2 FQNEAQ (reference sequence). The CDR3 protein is CASSRTSGRASEQFF. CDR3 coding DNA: TGTGCCAGCAGCCGGACTAGCGGGAGGGCCAGTGAGCAGTTCTTC.

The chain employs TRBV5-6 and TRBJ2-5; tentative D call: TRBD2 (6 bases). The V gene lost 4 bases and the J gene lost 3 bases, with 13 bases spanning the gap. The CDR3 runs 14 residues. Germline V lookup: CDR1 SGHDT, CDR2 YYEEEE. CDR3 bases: TGTGCCAGCAGCCACTGGGAGGCAGAAGAGACCCAGTACTTC. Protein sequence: CASSHWEAEETQYF.

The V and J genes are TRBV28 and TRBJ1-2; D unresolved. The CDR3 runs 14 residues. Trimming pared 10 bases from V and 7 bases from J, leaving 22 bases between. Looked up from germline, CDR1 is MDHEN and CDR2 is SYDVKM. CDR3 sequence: CAMGPGRRRSGYTF. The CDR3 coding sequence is TGTGCCATGGGCCCCGGGCGCCGCCGGTCTGGCTACACCTTC.

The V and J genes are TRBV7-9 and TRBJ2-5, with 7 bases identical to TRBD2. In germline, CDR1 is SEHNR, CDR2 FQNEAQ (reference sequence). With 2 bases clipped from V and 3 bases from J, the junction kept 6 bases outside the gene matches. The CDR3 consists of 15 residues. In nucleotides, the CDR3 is TGTGCCAGCAGCTTAAGCGGGACTGATGAAGAGACCCAGTACTTC. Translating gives CASSLSGTDEETQYF.

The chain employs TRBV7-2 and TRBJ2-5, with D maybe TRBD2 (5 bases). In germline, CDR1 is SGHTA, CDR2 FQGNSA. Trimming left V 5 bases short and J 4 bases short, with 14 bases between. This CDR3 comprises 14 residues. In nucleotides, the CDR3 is TGTGCCAGCAGCCCCTCGTCCCGGGGAGAGACCCAGTACTTC. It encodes CASSPSSRGETQYF. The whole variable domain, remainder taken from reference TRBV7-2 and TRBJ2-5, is GAGVSQSPSNKVTEKGKDVELRCDPISGHTALYWYRQSLGQGLEFLIYFQGNSAPDKSGLPSDRFSAERTGGSVSTLTIQRTQQEDSAVYLCASSPSSRGETQYFGPGTRLLVL.